Sequencing of this T cell receptor (beta chain) was carried out in a study of blood T cells in healthy people across ages. Primers used in a second PCR of roughly 7 to 11 cycles were a sample-barcoded 5' primer and a J-beta primer mix. TCRdb processed the 5' RACE reads anew with MiXCR; each CDR3 protein has one entry. The sample includes around 990,000 distinct CDR3 sequences, around 25% seen only once; the top ten take less than 0.75%. Trimming cost V 4 bases and J 4 bases, with 13 bases left between them. This CDR3 comprises 14 residues. Germline V CDR1 and CDR2: SGHDN, FVKESK. There are a few counts of this clonotype. These records were also assigned to another study, of T cells of mothers and their children.

The chain is built from TRBV14 and TRBJ1-1, with no clear D. The TCR comes from a girl aged 2-15 years in good health. Input material: blood. CDR3 region: CASSRGRTLTEAFF. For the CDR3, the DNA is TGTGCCAGCAGCCGCGGCAGGACCCTCACTGAAGCTTTCTTT.